This TCR beta chain was recorded in a study of kidney transplant recipient with SARS-CoV-2 infection. In TCRdb, the reads were re-called with MiXCR into one record per CDR3 protein. The sample holds 250,000 or so distinct CDR3 sequences, more than 25% seen once. V lost 5 bases to trimming and J lost 4 bases, with 23 bases between them. The CDR3 runs 17 residues. Germline CDR1 is MGHRA and CDR2 is YSYEKL. Sequencing used a blood sample, obtained at baseline and between days 110 and 120 from a kidney transplant recipient. V is TRBV4-1 and J is TRBJ1-2; no firm D call. The TCR originated in a male patient younger than 45 who had COVID-19 and was a kidney transplant recipient. Some T cells may be provided by the graft donor. CDR3 protein: CASSIPAQNRKTYGYTF. CDR3 sequence (DNA): TGCGCCAGCAGCATCCCAGCCCAGAACCGAAAGACCTATGGCTACACCTTC.